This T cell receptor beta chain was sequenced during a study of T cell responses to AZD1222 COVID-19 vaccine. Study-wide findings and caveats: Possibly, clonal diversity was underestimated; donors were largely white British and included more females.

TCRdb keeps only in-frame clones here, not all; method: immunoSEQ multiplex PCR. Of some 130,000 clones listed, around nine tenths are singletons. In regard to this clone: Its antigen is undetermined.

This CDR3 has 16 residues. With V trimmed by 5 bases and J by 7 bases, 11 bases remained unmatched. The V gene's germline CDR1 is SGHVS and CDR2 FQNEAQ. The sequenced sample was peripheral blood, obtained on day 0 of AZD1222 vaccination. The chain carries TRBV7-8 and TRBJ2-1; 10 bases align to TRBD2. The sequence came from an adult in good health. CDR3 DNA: TGTGCCAGCAGCCCAAAACTAGCGGGGTTTACTAATGAGCAGTTCTTC. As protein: CASSPKLAGFTNEQFF.